The clone carrying this TCR beta chain was detected only a few times. Its target is unknown. Sequencing templates came from extracted RNA that was reverse transcribed into cDNA. Method: immunoSEQ multiplex PCR; TCRdb's copy keeps in-frame clones and lacks some. The repertoire holds about 160,000 clones, 55% to 75% seen once, with approximately 0.9% in the top ten. The ends were cut back, 7 bases at V and 5 bases at J, with 20 bases in the middle. CDR1 is LNHDA and CDR2 is SQIVND in the germline V gene (reference sequence). The CDR3 is made up of 15 amino acids. The sample comes from a study of CD8+ T cells in alopecia areata. General study results and limits: Higher clonality than in normal scalp was seen in lesional scalp, especially alopecia totalis/universalis.

As to treatment: oral pan-JAK inhibitor, 5-10 mg twice daily. CD4+ and CD8+ T cells were sorted from PBMCs stained for CD3, CD4 and CD8. This TCR derives from a human donor with alopecia areata. The rearrangement uses TRBV19 and TRBJ1-1; D is ambiguous. The sample in question was CD4+ T cells sorted from blood, obtained at week 4, from a patient treated with tofacitinib. The CDR3 DNA reads TGTGCCAGTACCATCGGGTGGTCCTCGATTACTGAAGCTTTCTTT. It is translated as CASTIGWSSITEAFF.